Described below is a single T cell receptor beta chain sequence and its context. Its antigen is not known. It was with 60 Vbeta and 13 Jbeta primers that the PCR ran. The table came from immunoSEQ multiplex PCR; TCRdb's copy has only in-frame clones and leaves some out. The sample lists around 190,000 clones; around 75% were seen once. The germline V gene encodes CDR1 SGHRS and CDR2 YFSETQ. V was clipped by 0 bases and J by 9 bases; unmatched bases: 16. The CDR3 is 18 residues long. These data come from a study of cytomegalovirus exposure and HLA in healthy donors. Study-wide background: For the approximately 400 genotyped donors, 80% to 90% fell within the Caucasian-associated ancestry cluster. Study conclusions and caveats: Among the most significant clusters, several appeared linked to common viral pathogens in a later analysis.

This receptor was taken from a woman aged 25 to 39 in good health and CMV-seropositive. This rearrangement joins TRBV5-1 to TRBJ2-7; 12 nucleotides align to TRBD2. Sequencing was performed on PBMCs. As DNA, the CDR3 is TGCGCCAGCAGCTTGGGTTTAGCGACTAGCGGGAGTTGGAATCCGCAGTACTTC. It encodes CASSLGLATSGSWNPQYF. Full variable domain (outside the CDR3, taken from reference TRBV5-1 and TRBJ2-7): KAGVTQTPRYLIKTRGQQVTLSCSPISGHRSVSWYQQTPGQGLQFLFEYFSETQRNKGNFPGRFSGRQFSNSRSEMNVSTLELGDSALYLCASSLGLATSGSWNPQYFGPGTRLTVT.